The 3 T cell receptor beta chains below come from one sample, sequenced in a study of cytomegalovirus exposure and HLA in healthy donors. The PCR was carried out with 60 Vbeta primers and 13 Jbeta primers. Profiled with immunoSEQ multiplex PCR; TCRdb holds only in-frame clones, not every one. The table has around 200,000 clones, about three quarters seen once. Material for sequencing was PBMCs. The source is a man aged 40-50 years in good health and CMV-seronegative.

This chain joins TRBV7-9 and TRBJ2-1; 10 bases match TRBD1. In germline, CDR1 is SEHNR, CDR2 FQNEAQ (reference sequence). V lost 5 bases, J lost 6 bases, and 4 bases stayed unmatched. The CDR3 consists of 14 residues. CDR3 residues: CASSPGQGSNEQFF. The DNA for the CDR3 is TGTGCCAGCAGCCCGGGACAGGGGAGCAATGAGCAGTTCTTC. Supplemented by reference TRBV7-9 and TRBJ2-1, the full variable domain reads DTGVSQNPRHKITKRGQNVTFRCDPISEHNRLYWYRQTLGQGPEFLTYFQNEAQLEKSRLLSDRFSAERPKGSFSTLEIQRTEQGDSAMYLCASSPGQGSNEQFFGPGTRLTVL.

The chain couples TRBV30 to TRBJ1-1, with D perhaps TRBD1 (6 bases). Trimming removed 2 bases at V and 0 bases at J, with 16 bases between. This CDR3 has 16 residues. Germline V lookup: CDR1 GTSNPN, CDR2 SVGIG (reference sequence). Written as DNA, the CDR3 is TGTGCCTGGAGTCTCACGGGACACTTCATGAACACTGAAGCTTTCTTT. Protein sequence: CAWSLTGHFMNTEAFF.

The CDR3 nucleotides are TGTGCCAGCAGTGATGTAGATAAGGGCTACACCTTC. This sequence encodes CASSDVDKGYTF. The chain links TRBV2 to TRBJ1-2; D unclear. Trimming took off 3 bases at V and 8 bases at J, with 10 bases between the two ends. CDR3 length equals 12 residues. Germline V gene lookup returns CDR1 SNHLY and CDR2 FYNNEI.